The sequence of this TCR beta chain was determined in a study of early T cells in non-severe SARS-CoV-2 infection (dated by TCRdb to about 2021). Concerning the study at large: TCR sequencing used bulk RNA from unsorted whole blood, so alpha and beta chains could not be paired.

Set within a cohort of healthcare workers in London, UK, this nested case-control study involved weekly PCR testing of nasopharyngeal swabs along with blood sampling. Healthcare workers were recruited between 23 and 31 March 2020, during the week of the UK lockdown, and were followed weekly for up to about 15 weeks. This clonotype has at least ten counts. What this receptor recognizes is not known. No per-base quality is available; no much larger clone lies one base away. Broad study findings and their caveats: VDJdb matching was skewed toward anti-spike CD8 responses and likely underestimated virus-specific expansions by missing private and CD4 specificities.

The CDR3 starts with the cysteine, ends with the phenylalanine, and has 12 residues. The retained sequence is limited to the CDR3, 36 bases, with the frame set at the first base. The germline V gene supplies CDR1 SGHTA and CDR2 FQGNSA. The V end loses 5 bases and the J end loses 0 bases, and a stretch of 3 bases separates them. Libraries were made using 5' RACE. TCRdb names NextSeq 500 as the instrument used. The TCR library protocol attached unique molecular identifiers to individual cDNA molecules to correct for sequencing error and PCR bias. TCR alpha and beta chains were both sequenced, and the abundances of alpha and beta sequences in each sample were closely correlated with each other. The original methods were these. V gene, J gene and CDR3 annotation of TCR sequences was performed with Decombinator V4. Expanded TCRs were defined as changing significantly between any two time points under a Poisson model with p below 0.0001. TCR abundances were normalised to the total number of TCRs sequenced per sample and expressed as counts per million. MAIT TCRs were defined by TRAV1-2 paired with TRAJ12, TRAJ20 or TRAJ33, and iNKT TCRs by TRAV10 paired with TRAJ18. VDJdb, accessed 1 November 2021, was searched for CMV, EBV and SARS-CoV-2 annotated TCRs, with TCRs annotated for multiple antigens excluded. The raw public reads went through TCRdb reprocessing: fastp at Q25, MiXCR clone calling, in-frame beta chains kept. Records with the same CDR3 protein are collapsed into one entry carrying the most frequent genes and DNA. For this entry, the V and J calls and clone size follow TCRdb and not the study's own pipeline. The sample table shows tens of thousands of distinct CDR3 sequences, and roughly 10% are seen once. The top ten clonotypes cover about 15% of the sample.

The sequencing sample was made of whole blood. This TCR came from an adult who was a healthcare worker with PCR-confirmed SARS-CoV-2 infection or an uninfected control (not recorded which). Recombination connected TRBV7-2 to TRBJ2-3, with no D gene named confidently. The nucleotides are TGTGCCAGCAGCACCAGCACAGATACGCAGTATTTT. This yields the protein CASSTSTDTQYF.